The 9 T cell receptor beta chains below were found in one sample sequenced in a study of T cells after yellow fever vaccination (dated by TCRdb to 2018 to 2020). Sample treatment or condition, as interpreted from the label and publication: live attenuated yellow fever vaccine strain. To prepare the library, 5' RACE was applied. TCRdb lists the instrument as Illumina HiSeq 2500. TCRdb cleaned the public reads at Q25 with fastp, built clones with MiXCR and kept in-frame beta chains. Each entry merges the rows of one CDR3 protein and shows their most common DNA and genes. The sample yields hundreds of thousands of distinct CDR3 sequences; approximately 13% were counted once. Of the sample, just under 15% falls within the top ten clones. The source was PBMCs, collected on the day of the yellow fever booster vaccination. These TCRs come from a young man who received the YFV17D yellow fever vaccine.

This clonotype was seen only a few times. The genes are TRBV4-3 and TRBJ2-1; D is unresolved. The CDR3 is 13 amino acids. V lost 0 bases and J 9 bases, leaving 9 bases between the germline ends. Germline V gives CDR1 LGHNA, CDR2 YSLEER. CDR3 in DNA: TGCGCCAGCAGCCAAGAAGGTGCATCTGAGCAGTTCTTC. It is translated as CASSQEGASEQFF.

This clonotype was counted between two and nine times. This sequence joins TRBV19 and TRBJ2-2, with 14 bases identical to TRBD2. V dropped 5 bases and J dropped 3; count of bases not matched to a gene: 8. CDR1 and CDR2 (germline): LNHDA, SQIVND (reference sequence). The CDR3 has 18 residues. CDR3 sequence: CASSVGLAGAAYTGELFF. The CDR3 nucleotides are TGTGCCAGTAGTGTGGGACTAGCGGGAGCCGCATACACCGGGGAGCTGTTTTTT.

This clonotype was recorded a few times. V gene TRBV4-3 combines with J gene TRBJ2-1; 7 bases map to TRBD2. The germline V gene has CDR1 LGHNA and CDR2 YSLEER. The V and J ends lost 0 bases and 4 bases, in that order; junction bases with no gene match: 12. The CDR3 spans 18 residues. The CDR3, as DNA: TGCGCCAGCAGCCAAGAGTGGAGGGCGGGAGACTGGTACAATGAGCAGTTCTTC. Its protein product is CASSQEWRAGDWYNEQFF.

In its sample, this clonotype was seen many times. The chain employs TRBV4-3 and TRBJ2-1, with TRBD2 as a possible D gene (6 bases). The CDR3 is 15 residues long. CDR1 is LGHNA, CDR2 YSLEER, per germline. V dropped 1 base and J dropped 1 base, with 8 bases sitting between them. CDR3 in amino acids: CASSQGRGSYNEQFF. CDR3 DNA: TGCGCCAGCAGCCAAGGGAGGGGATCCTACAATGAGCAGTTCTTC.

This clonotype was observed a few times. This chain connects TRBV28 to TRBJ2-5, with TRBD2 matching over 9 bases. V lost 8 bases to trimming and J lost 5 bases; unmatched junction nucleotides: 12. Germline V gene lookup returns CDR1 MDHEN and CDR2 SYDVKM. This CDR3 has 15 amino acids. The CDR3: CASFPTGLALETQYF. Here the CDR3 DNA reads TGTGCCAGCTTTCCCACGGGACTAGCTTTGGAGACCCAGTACTTC.

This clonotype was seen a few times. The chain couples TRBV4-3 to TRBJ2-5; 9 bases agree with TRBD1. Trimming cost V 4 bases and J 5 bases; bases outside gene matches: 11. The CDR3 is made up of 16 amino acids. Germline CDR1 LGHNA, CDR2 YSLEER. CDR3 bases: TGCGCCAGCAGCCCAGCTCACAGGGGGCGGTGGGAGACCCAGTACTTC. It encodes CASSPAHRGRWETQYF.

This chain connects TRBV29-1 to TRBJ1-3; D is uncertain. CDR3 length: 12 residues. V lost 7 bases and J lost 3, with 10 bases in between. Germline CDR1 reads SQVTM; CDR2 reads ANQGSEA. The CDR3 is CSAQFGGNTIYF. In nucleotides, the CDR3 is TGCAGCGCCCAATTTGGTGGAAACACCATATATTTT.

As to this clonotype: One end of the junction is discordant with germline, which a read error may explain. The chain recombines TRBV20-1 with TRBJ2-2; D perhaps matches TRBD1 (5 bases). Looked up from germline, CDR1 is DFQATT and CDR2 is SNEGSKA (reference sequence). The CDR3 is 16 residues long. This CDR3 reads CCARDTAGLGTGELFF. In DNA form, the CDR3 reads TGCTGTGCTAGAGATACGGCAGGGCTGGGAACCGGGGAGCTGTTTTTT.

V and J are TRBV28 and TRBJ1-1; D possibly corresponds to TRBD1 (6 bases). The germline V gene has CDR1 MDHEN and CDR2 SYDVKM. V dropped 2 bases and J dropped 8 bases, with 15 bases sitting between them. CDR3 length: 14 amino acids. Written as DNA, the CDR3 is TGTGCCAGCAGTTTAACAGGGTTTATAGCCGAAGCTTTCTTT. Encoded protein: CASSLTGFIAEAFF.